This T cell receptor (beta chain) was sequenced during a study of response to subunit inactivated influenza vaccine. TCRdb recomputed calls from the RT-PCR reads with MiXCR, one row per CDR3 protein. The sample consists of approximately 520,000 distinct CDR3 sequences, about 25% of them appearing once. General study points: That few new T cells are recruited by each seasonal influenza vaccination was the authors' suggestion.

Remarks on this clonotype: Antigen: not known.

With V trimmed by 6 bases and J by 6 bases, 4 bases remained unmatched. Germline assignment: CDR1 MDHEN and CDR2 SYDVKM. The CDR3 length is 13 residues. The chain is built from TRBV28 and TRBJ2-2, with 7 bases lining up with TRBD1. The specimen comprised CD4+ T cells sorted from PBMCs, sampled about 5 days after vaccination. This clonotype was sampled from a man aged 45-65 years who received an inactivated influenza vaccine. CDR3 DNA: TGTGCCAGCAGGAAGACAGGGTCCGGGGAGCTGTTTTTT. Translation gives CASRKTGSGELFF.